This TCR beta chain was identified in a study of T cell responses to AZD1222 COVID-19 vaccine. Study outcomes and limitations: Baseline seropositivity occurred in only a handful of AZD1222 recipients. Researchers report vaccine-associated CD4 TCRs spanning spike, with dominance at 160-218 and 743-854. Unmutated variant regions are reportedly targeted by nearly half of spike-specific TCRs.

Turning to this clone: Its target is not known.

Measured with immunoSEQ multiplex PCR; TCRdb has only the in-frame clones, and not every one. Here the sample spans fewer than 120,000 clones, roughly 92% being singletons. The CDR3 consists of 13 residues. Trimming shortened V by 5 bases and J by 3 bases, and 8 bases separated the two germline ends. Germline V gives CDR1 KGHSH, CDR2 LQKENI. The chain couples TRBV18 to TRBJ1-5, with unresolved D. Sequences were derived from peripheral blood, sampled 28 days after the second AZD1222 dose. This clonotype was sampled from an adult who received the AZD1222 COVID-19 vaccine. The CDR3: CASSRQTNQPQHF. The CDR3 nucleotides read TGTGCCAGCTCAAGACAAACCAATCAGCCCCAGCATTTT.